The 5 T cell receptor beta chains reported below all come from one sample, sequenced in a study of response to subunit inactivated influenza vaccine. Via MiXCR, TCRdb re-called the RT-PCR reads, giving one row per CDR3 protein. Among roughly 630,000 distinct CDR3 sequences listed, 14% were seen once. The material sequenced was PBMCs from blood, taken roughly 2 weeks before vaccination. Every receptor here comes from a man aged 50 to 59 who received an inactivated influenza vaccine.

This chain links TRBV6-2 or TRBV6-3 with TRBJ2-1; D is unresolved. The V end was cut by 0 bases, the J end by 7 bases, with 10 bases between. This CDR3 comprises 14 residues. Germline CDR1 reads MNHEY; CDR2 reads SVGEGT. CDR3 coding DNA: TGTGCCAGCAGTTACTCTGGGCTGCCAAATGAGCAGTTCTTC. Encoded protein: CASSYSGLPNEQFF.

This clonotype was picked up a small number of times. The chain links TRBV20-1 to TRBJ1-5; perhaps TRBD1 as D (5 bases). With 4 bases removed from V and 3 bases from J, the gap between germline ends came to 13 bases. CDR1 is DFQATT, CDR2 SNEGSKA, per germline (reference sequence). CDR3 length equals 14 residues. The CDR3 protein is CSATVDSYNQPQHF. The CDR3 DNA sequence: TGCAGTGCTACCGTAGACAGCTACAATCAGCCCCAGCATTTT.

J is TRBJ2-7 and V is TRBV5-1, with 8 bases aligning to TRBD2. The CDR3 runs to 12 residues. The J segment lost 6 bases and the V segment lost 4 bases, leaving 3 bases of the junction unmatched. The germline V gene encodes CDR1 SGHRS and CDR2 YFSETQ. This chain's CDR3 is CASSPGGAEQYF. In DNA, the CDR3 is TGCGCCAGCAGCCCGGGAGGGGCCGAGCAGTACTTC. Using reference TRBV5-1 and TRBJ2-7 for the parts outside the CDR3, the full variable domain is KAGVTQTPRYLIKTRGQQVTLSCSPISGHRSVSWYQQTPGQGLQFLFEYFSETQRNKGNFPGRFSGRQFSNSRSEMNVSTLELGDSALYLCASSPGGAEQYFGPGTRLTVT.

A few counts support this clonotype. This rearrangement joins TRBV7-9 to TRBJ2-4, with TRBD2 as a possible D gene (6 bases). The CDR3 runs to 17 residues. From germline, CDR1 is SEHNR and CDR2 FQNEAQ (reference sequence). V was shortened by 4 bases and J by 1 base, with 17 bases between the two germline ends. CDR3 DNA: TGTGCCAGCAGCTGGGGACTTGGAAGCGTGGCCAAAAACATTCAGTACTTC. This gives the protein CASSWGLGSVAKNIQYF.

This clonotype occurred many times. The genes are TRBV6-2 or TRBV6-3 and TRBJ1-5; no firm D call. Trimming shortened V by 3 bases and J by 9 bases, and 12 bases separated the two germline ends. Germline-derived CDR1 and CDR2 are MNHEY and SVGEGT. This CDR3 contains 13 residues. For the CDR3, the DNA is TGTGCCAGCAGTTATACAGTGCCGAGGCCCCAGCATTTT. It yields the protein CASSYTVPRPQHF.